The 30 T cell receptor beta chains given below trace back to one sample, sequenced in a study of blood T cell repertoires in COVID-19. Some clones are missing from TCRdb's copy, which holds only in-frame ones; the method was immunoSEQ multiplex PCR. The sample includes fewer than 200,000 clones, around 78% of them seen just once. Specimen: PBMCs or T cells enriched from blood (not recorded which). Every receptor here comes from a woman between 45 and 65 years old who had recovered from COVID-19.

CDR3 bases: TGCGCCAGTTCCCCCAAACACAGGGTCGGCTACACCTTC. Residues: CASSPKHRVGYTF. The rearrangement joins TRBV5-1 to TRBJ1-2; perhaps TRBD1 as D (6 bases). The germline V gene encodes CDR1 SGHRS and CDR2 YFSETQ. CDR3 length equals 13 residues. Trimming left V 8 bases short and J 8 bases short, with 19 bases between.

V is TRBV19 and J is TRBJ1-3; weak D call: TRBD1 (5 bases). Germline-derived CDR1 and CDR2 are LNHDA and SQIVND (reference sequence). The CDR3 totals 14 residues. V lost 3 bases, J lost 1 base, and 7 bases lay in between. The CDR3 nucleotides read TGTGCCAGTAGTATTGGGGCATCTGGAAACACCATATATTTT. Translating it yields CASSIGASGNTIYF.

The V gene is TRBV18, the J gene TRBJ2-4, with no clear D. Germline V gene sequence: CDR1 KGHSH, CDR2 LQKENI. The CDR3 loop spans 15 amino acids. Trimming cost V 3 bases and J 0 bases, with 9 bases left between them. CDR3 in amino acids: CASSPFVAAKNIQYF. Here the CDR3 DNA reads TGTGCCAGCTCACCTTTTGTGGCAGCCAAAAACATTCAGTACTTC.

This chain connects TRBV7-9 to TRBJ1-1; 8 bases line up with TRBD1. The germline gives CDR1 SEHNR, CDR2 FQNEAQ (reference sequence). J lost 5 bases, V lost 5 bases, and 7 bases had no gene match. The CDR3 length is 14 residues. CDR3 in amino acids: CASSRTGRKTEAFF. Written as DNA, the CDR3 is TGTGCCAGCAGCCGGACAGGGAGGAAGACTGAAGCTTTCTTT.

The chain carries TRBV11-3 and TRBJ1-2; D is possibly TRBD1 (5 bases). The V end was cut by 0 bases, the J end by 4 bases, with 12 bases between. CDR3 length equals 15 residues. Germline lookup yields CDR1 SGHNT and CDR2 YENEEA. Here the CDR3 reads CASSLETGISYGYTF. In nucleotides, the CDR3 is TGTGCCAGCAGCTTAGAAACAGGCATATCCTATGGCTACACCTTC.

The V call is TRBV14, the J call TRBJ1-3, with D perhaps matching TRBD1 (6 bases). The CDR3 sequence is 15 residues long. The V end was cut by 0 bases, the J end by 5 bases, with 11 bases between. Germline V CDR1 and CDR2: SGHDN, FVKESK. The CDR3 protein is CASSQDTGSRNTIYF. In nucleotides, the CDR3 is TGTGCCAGCAGCCAAGATACAGGGTCCCGAAACACCATATATTTT.

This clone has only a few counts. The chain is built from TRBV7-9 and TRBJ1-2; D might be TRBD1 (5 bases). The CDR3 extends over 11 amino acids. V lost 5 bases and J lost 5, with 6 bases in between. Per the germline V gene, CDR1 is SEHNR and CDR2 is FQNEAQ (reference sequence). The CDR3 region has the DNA TGTGCCAGCAGCCAGGGTTATGGCTACACCTTC. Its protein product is CASSQGYGYTF.

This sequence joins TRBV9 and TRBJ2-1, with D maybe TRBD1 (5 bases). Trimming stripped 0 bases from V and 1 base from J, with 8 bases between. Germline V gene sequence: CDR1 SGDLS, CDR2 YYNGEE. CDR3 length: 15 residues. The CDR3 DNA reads TGTGCCAGCAGCGTAGAAGACAGATCCTACAATGAGCAGTTCTTC. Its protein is CASSVEDRSYNEQFF.

This chain's CDR3 is CASRGDSNEQFF. CDR3 in DNA: TGTGCCAGCAGGGGGGACTCGAATGAGCAGTTCTTC. J is TRBJ2-1 and V is TRBV12-3 or TRBV12-4; perhaps TRBD2 as D (6 bases). The CDR3 sequence is 12 residues long. Trimming took 6 bases from V and 7 from J, leaving 10 bases between them.

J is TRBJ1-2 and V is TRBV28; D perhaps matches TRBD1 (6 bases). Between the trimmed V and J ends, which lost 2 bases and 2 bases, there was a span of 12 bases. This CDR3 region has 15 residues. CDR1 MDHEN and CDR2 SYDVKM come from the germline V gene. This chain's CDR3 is CASSLRTATNYGYTF. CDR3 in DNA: TGTGCCAGCAGTTTACGGACAGCCACCAACTATGGCTACACCTTC.

The CDR3 DNA is TGTGCCAGTAGCCCAAAGACAGGCAGGGGCAACTATGGCTACACCTTC. Translated, it gives CASSPKTGRGNYGYTF. V and J are TRBV19 and TRBJ1-2; perhaps TRBD1 as D (6 bases). Trimming took off 6 bases at V and 2 bases at J, with 19 bases between the two ends. This CDR3 contains 16 residues. Germline CDR1 LNHDA, CDR2 SQIVND (reference sequence).

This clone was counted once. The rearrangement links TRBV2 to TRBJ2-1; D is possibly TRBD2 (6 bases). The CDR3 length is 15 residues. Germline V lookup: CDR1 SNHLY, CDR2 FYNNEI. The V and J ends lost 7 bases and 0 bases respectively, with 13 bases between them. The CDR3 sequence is CASTVDGSSYNEQFF. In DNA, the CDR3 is TGTGCCAGCACTGTGGACGGGAGCTCCTACAATGAGCAGTTCTTC.

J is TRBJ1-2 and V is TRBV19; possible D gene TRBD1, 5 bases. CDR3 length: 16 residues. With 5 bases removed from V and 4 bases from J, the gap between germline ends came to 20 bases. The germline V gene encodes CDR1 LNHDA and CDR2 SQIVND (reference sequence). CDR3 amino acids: CASSSYGIPRGYGYTF. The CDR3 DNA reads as TGTGCCAGTAGTTCCTACGGCATACCTAGGGGCTATGGCTACACCTTC.

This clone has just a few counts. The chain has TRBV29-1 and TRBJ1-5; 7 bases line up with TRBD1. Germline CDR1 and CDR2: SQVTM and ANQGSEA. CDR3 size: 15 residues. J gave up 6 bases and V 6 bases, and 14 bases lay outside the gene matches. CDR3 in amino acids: CSVTTGTAGRQPQHF. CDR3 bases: TGCAGCGTAACCACCGGGACAGCGGGTCGTCAGCCCCAGCATTTT.

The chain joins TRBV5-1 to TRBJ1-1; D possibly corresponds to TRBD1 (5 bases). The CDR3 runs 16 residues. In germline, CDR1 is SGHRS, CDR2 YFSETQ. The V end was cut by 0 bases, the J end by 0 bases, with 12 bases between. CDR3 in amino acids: CASSLDPWGMNTEAFF. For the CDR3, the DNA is TGCGCCAGCAGCTTGGACCCGTGGGGCATGAACACTGAAGCTTTCTTT.

CDR3 in amino acids: CASSLSLLDNEQFF. CDR3 DNA: TGCGCCAGCAGCCTTAGTTTACTGGACAATGAGCAGTTCTTC. This chain links TRBV4-1 with TRBJ2-1; the D is unclear. The V and J ends lost 4 bases and 5 bases respectively, with 12 bases between them. CDR1 and CDR2 from the germline V gene are MGHRA and YSYEKL. The CDR3 covers 14 residues.

The CDR3 loop is CASSLALAANSPLHF. Written as DNA, the CDR3 is TGTGCCAGCAGCTTAGCCTTGGCGGCTAATTCACCCCTCCACTTT. The chain couples TRBV7-2 to TRBJ1-6; D is ambiguous. V was cut by 0 bases and J by 6 bases, with 9 bases left in between. CDR1 is SGHTA and CDR2 is FQGNSA in the germline V gene. This CDR3 region has 15 residues. Based on the CDR3 plus reference TRBV7-2 and TRBJ1-6, the full variable domain is GAGVSQSPSNKVTEKGKDVELRCDPISGHTALYWYRQSLGQGLEFLIYFQGNSAPDKSGLPSDRFSAERTGGSVSTLTIQRTQQEDSAVYLCASSLALAANSPLHFGNGTRLTVT.

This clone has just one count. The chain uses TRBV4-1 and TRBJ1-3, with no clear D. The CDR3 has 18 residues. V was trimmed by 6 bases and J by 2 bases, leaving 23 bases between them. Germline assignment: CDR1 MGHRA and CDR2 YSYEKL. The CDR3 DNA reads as TGCGCCAGCAGTCACAAAGCGGATGAACGTCTACCTGGAAACACCATATATTTT. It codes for CASSHKADERLPGNTIYF.

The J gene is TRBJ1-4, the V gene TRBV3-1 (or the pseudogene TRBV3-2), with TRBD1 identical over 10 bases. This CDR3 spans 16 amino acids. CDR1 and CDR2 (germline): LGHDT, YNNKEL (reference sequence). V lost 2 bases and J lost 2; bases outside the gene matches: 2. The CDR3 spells CASSQLTGGTNEKLFF. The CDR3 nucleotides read TGTGCCAGCAGCCAACTGACAGGGGGCACTAATGAAAAACTGTTTTTT.

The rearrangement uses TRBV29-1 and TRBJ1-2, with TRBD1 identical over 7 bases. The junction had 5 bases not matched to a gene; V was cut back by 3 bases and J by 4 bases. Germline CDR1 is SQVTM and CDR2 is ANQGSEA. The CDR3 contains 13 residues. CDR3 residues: CSVEEGAGYGYTF. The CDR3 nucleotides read TGCAGCGTTGAGGAGGGGGCTGGCTATGGCTACACCTTC.

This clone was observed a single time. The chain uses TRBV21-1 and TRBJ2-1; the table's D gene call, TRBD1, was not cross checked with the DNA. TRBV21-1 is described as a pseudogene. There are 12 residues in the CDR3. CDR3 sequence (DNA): TGTGCCAGCAGGACAGAGTACAATGAGCAGTTCTTC. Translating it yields CASRTEYNEQFF.

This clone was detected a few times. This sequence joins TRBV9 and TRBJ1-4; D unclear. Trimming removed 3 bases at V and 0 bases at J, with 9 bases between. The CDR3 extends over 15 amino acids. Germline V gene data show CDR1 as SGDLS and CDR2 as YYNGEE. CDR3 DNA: TGTGCCAGCAGCGAAATGGGCACAACTAATGAAAAACTGTTTTTT. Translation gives CASSEMGTTNEKLFF.

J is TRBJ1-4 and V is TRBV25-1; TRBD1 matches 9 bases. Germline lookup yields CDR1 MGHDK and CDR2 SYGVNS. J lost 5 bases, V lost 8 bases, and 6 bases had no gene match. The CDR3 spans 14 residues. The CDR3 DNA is TGTGCCAGCTGTCCGGGACAGGGAAATGAAAAACTGTTTTTT. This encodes CASCPGQGNEKLFF.

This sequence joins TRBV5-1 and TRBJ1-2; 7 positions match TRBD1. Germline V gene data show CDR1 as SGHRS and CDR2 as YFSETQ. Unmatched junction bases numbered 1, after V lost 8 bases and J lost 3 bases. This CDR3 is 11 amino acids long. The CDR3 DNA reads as TGCGCCAGTACAGGGGACTATGGCTACACCTTC. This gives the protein CASTGDYGYTF.

The DNA of the CDR3 is TGTGCCAGCGCCCGGGCAGGGTCTTATAATTCACCCCTCCACTTT. This translates into CASARAGSYNSPLHF. The chain links TRBV5-6 to TRBJ1-6; maybe TRBD1 (5 bases). Looked up from germline, CDR1 is SGHDT and CDR2 is YYEEEE. The CDR3 loop spans 15 amino acids. Between the trimmed V and J ends, which lost 7 bases and 4 bases, there was a span of 15 bases.

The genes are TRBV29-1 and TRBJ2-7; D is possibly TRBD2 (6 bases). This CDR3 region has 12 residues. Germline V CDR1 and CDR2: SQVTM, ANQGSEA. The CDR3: CTLRDFTYEQYV. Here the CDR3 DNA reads TGCACCCTAAGGGACTTTACCTACGAGCAGTACGTC.

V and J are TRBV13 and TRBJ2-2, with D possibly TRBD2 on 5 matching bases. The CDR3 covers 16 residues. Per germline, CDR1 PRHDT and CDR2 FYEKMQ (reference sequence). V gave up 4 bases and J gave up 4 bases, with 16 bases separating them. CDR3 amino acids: CASSSASPDGTGELFF. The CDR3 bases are TGTGCCAGCAGCTCGGCTAGCCCAGATGGCACCGGGGAGCTGTTTTTT.

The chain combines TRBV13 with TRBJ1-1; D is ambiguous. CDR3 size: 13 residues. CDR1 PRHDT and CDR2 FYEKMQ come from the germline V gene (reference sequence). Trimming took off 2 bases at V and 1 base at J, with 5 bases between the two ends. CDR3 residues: CASSLRQNTEAFF. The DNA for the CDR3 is TGTGCCAGCAGCTTACGACAGAACACTGAAGCTTTCTTT.

Here the CDR3 reads CASSFQGSDTQYF. Here the CDR3 DNA reads TGTGCCAGTAGCTTCCAGGGGTCAGATACGCAGTATTTT. The chain recombines TRBV19 with TRBJ2-3, with a possible D match to TRBD1 (6 bases). Germline V CDR1 and CDR2: LNHDA, SQIVND (reference sequence). This CDR3 comprises 13 residues. Trimming shortened V by 6 bases and J by 4 bases, and 11 bases separated the two germline ends.

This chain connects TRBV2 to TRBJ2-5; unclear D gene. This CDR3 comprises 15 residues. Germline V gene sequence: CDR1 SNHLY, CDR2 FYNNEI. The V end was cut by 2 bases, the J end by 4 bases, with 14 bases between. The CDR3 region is CASSENGVRLETQYF. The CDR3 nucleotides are TGTGCCAGCAGTGAAAACGGCGTGAGACTAGAGACCCAGTACTTC.